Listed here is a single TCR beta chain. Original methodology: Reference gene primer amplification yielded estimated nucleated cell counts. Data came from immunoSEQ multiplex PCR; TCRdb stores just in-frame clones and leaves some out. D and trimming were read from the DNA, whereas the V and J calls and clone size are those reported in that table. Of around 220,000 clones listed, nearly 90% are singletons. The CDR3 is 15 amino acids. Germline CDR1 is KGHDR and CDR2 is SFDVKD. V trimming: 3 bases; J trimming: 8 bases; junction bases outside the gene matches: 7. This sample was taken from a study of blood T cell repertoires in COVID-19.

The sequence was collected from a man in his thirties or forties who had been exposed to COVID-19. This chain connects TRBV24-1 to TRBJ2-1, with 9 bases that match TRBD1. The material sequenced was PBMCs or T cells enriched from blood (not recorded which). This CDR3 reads CATSDPGQGVDEQFF. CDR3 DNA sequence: TGTGCCACCAGTGATCCGGGACAGGGAGTGGATGAGCAGTTCTTC.